This TCR beta chain was found in a study of blood T cell repertoires in COVID-19. Study-wide background: Acute and convalescent COVID-19 samples came from the United States, Italy and Spain.

Enrolment of Seattle patients took place during active infection, and they were followed longitudinally. Study processing details: Amplified reference gene primers provided the basis for estimating nucleated cell counts. The data were produced by immunoSEQ multiplex PCR, yet TCRdb's version contains in-frame clones alone and is incomplete. V and J calls and clone size are as listed in that table; D and trimming were resolved from the DNA. The table has 400,000 to 450,000 clones, about 91% seen once. V was clipped by 4 bases and J by 8 bases; unmatched bases: 6. Germline V gene sequence: CDR1 MNHEY, CDR2 SVGAGI. The CDR3 has 14 residues.

The chain is built from TRBV6-5 and TRBJ1-4, with TRBD1 matching 8 bases. This sequence was found in a woman in her fifties or sixties with COVID-19, enrolled during active disease. Material: peripheral blood. CDR3 protein: CASSFSQGVEKLFF. In nucleotides, the CDR3 is TGTGCCAGCAGTTTTTCACAGGGGGTGGAAAAACTGTTTTTT.